This T cell receptor beta chain was captured in a study of HIV-infected patients and healthy controls. The repertoire came from unfractionated whole blood and reflected all unsorted peripheral T cells. cDNA was made from approximately 500 ng RNA using alpha and beta constant primers. Using multiplexing indices, alpha and beta chain libraries were generated apart by chain-specific third strand synthesis. Each CDR3 protein is one row after TCRdb ran MiXCR on the 5' RACE reads. The sample comprises about 13,000 distinct CDR3 sequences, roughly a tenth of which are singletons, and 6.5% to 7.5% rests with the top ten. Germline V lookup: CDR1 MNHNS, CDR2 SASEGT. The CDR3 consists of 16 residues. Trimming cost V 5 bases and J 7 bases; bases outside gene matches: 15.

The chain joins TRBV6-1 to TRBJ1-1; 8 bases are a match to TRBD1. Sequenced: blood. This TCR derives from an adult in good health. The CDR3 loop reads CASSSRKGTGRSEAFF. The DNA of the CDR3 is TGTGCCAGCAGTTCCCGAAAGGGGACAGGACGGAGTGAAGCTTTCTTT.